Shown below are 13 T cell receptor delta chains from a single sample sequenced in a study of human gamma delta and Vdelta1 T cells. TCRdb ran CATT on the PCR reads. The sample includes 700 or so delta-chain clones, roughly 7.6% seen only once; the top ten take around 90%. Sequencing was done on a sample of differentiated CD27- Vdelta1 gamma-delta T cells from blood. The receptors stem from a human donor in good health.

This clone was detected a few times. TCRdb lists the protein of a much larger clone for this DNA, which differs at residue 8, so this is likely a read error; the protein given here is translated from the DNA itself. The sample carries other DNA sequences with the same CDR3. V gene TRDV1 combines with J gene TRDJ1, with D possibly matching TRDD2 (6 bases). V was pared by 4 bases and J by 1 base, with 37 bases between. Germline CDR1 reads TSWWSYY; CDR2 reads QGS. This CDR3 is built from 23 residues. CDR3 in amino acids: CALGVFTLLPPSIYLVVTDKLIF. The CDR3 region has the DNA TGTGCTCTTGGGGTCTTTACCCTCCTTCCGCCATCTATTTACTTGGTGGTCACCGATAAACTCATCTTT.

The sample holds a few counts of this clone. Since a much larger clone is just one base distant, this may be a read error. The V call is TRDV1, the J call TRDJ1, with 10 bases aligning to TRDD3. V gave up 1 base and J gave up 8 bases; unmatched junction bases: 28. Germline CDR1 TSWWSYY, CDR2 QGS. The CDR3 covers 22 residues. The CDR3 region has the DNA TGTGCTCTTGGGGAACCGAATCCTTCCTCCCCTCAAGTCTGGGGGATAAGCCCGAAACTCATCTTT. It yields the protein CALGEPNPSSPQVWGISPKLIF.

By proportion, this clone is medium-sized. A far larger clone differs by one base, so this is likely a read error. J is TRDJ1 and V is TRDV1; perhaps TRDD2 as D (7 bases). The CDR3 has 23 residues. CDR1 TSWWSYY and CDR2 QGS come from the germline V gene. The V gene lost 4 bases and the J gene lost 1 base, with 37 bases spanning the gap. The DNA for the CDR3 is TGTGCTCTTGGGGTCCTTACCTTCCTTCCGACATCTATTTACTTGGGGGTCACCGATAAACTCATCTTT. Amino acids: CALGVLTFLPTSIYLGVTDKLIF.

This clone was seen a handful of times. This likely traces to a read error, being one base from a far larger clone. Other nucleotide sequences from this sample produce the same CDR3. The chain recombines TRDV1 with TRDJ1; 7 bases agree with TRDD3. The CDR3 spans 25 residues. The germline V gene encodes CDR1 TSWWSYY and CDR2 QGS. CDR3 sequence (DNA): TGTGCCCTTGGGGAACTCGTCTTCGTCGGAGCGGCCCGTACTGGGGTATTGTACTACACCGATAAACTCATCTTT. It is translated as CALGELVFVGAARTGVLYYTDKLIF.

This clone was recorded a few times. Other DNA sequences in this sample translate to the same CDR3. The J gene is TRDJ1, the V gene TRDV1; TRDD2 might be the D (7 bases). V was pared by 3 bases and J by 0 bases, with 41 bases between. The CDR3 is made up of 25 amino acids. Per the germline V gene, CDR1 is TSWWSYY and CDR2 is QGS. The CDR3 region has the DNA TGTGCTCTTGGGGAGGCTGCATCCTTCCTCGCTTTTTTACTGGGAGACCTCCCCAACACCGATAAACTCATCTTT. This codes for CALGEAASFLAFLLGDLPNTDKLIF.

In the case of this clone: TCRdb's entry gives the protein of a much larger clone, which mismatches this DNA's translation at residue 22, likely from a read error; the protein reported here is translated from the DNA. This sequence joins TRDV1 and TRDJ1; 11 positions agree with TRDD3. Germline values: CDR1 TSWWSYY, CDR2 QGS. The CDR3 is made up of 23 amino acids. The CDR3 sequence is CALGELHSTLSHYWGIKTDKLTF. Written as DNA, the CDR3 is TGTGCTCTTGGGGAACTCCATTCCACGCTTTCCCACTACTGGGGGATAAAGACCGATAAACTCACCTTT.

Judged by abundance, this clone is medium-sized. This likely reflects a read error, since a far larger clone is one base away. This chain uses TRDV1 with TRDJ1, with 9 bases lining up with TRDD3. CDR3 length: 24 amino acids. The germline V gene has CDR1 TSWWSYY and CDR2 QGS. This CDR3 is CARGESLPLPGYWGTYSYTDKLIF. In nucleotides, the CDR3 is TGTGCTCGTGGGGAGTCCCTCCCTCTTCCGGGCTACTGGGGGACTTACTCTTACACCGATAAACTCATCTTT.

This clone has just a few counts. The protein in TCRdb stems from a much larger clone and differs at residue 10 from this DNA's translation, likely a read error; here the protein is translated from the DNA. This chain connects TRDV1 to TRDJ1; TRDD3 matches at 10 bases. Germline V lookup: CDR1 TSWWSYY, CDR2 QGS. CDR3 size: 20 residues. With V trimmed by 0 bases and J by 0 bases, 13 bases remained unmatched. CDR3 sequence (DNA): TGTGCTCTTGGGGAACTCACGCCTCCGTCCTGGGGGATATACACCGATAAACTCATCTTT. It encodes CALGELTPPSWGIYTDKLIF.

In the case of this clone: The protein recorded in TCRdb matches a much larger clone and deviates from this DNA's translation at residue 3, suggesting a read error; the protein here is obtained by translating the DNA. The rearrangement uses TRDV1 and TRDJ1; TRDD3 matches 11 bases. The CDR3 loop spans 23 amino acids. Germline CDR1 reads TSWWSYY; CDR2 reads QGS. CDR3 amino acids: CARGDAGHPTVGGYAVVTDKLIF. The CDR3 DNA sequence: TGTGCTCGTGGGGACGCGGGTCATCCTACCGTTGGGGGATACGCCGTTGTGACCGATAAACTCATCTTT.

About this clone itself: A read error is the likely source, as a far larger clone sits one nucleotide away. This sample includes further DNA sequences coding for the same CDR3. This chain uses TRDV1 with TRDJ1, with 8 bases matching TRDD3. The germline V gene has CDR1 TSWWSYY and CDR2 QGS. The CDR3 spans 23 residues. With V trimmed by 3 bases and J by 0 bases, 27 bases remained unmatched. This CDR3 is CALGDPRQHKKRLGGQYTDKLIF. As DNA, the CDR3 is TGTGCTCTTGGGGACCCTCGGCAGCACAAGAAGCGACTGGGGGGCCAGTACACCGATAAACTCATCTTT.

Within the sample, this clone is medium-sized. One base separates it from a far larger clone, so it is likely a read error. V and J are TRDV1 and TRDJ1; 9 bases fit TRDD3. There are 24 residues in the CDR3. CDR1 and CDR2 (germline): TSWWSYY, QGS. J lost 0 bases, V lost 5 bases, and 31 bases had no gene match. CDR3 loop: CALGKSLPLPGYWGTYSYTDKLIF. The CDR3 nucleotides are TGTGCTCTTGGGAAGTCCCTCCCTCTTCCGGGCTACTGGGGGACTTACTCTTACACCGATAAACTCATCTTT.

Remarks on this clone: The likely explanation is a read error, given a far larger clone one base away. This rearrangement joins TRDV1 to TRDJ1, with 12 bases identical to TRDD3. V gave up 2 bases and J gave up 0 bases; unmatched junction bases: 19. The CDR3 spans 22 residues. In germline, CDR1 is TSWWSYY, CDR2 QGS. The CDR3 bases are TGTGCTCTTGGGGAAAGGGTCATACCTTGGCTGGGGGATACGCGGTACACCGATAAACTCATCTTT. Translation: CALGERVIPWLGDTRYTDKLIF.

This clone is labeled medium-sized. A far larger clone is off by one base, so a read error is likely. Additional DNA sequences in this sample encode the identical CDR3. The chain couples TRDV1 to TRDJ1; the match to TRDD3 covers 9 bases. The germline V gene has CDR1 TSWWSYY and CDR2 QGS. The CDR3 has 24 residues. CDR3 protein: CALGESLPLPGYWGTYSYTDKLIF. Here the CDR3 DNA reads TGTGCTCTTGGGGAGTCCCTCCCTCTTCCGGGCTACTGGGGGACTTACTCTTACACCGATAAGCTCATCTTT.